The 22 T cell receptor beta chains in this list originate from one sample, sequenced in a study of molecular identifiers for immune sequencing clone quantification. TCRdb re-derived calls from the PCR reads in MiXCR, one entry per CDR3 protein. The sample includes about 100,000 distinct CDR3 sequences, roughly a third of them seen just once. Specimen: naive CD8+ T cells from blood, with Jurkat cell RNA spiked in. Subset meaning: FACS-sorted CD8+CD4-CCR7+CD45RA+ naive T cells. These receptors came from a human donor in good health. Some libraries in this study had Jurkat cell RNA spiked in.

In this sample, this clonotype turned up a few times. The rearrangement uses TRBV4-3 and TRBJ2-5, with TRBD2 identical over 9 bases. J was trimmed by 4 bases and V by 6 bases; bases with no gene match: 12. This CDR3 has 16 amino acids. Germline values: CDR1 LGHNA, CDR2 YSLEER. The CDR3 DNA reads TGCGCCAGCAGACAAAGCGGCGGGAGGGCCACAGAGACCCAGTACTTC. Protein: CASRQSGGRATETQYF.

This clonotype was counted a single time. This chain connects TRBV11-2 to TRBJ2-5; 9 bases are a match to TRBD1. V dropped 2 bases and J dropped 5; count of bases not matched to a gene: 9. The CDR3 extends over 16 amino acids. Germline V gene sequence: CDR1 SGHAT, CDR2 FQNNGV. CDR3 DNA sequence: TGTGCCAGCAGCTTAAACAGGGGGCGGTCAAGGGAGACCCAGTACTTC. This sequence encodes CASSLNRGRSRETQYF.

Concerning this clonotype: This clone may be a read error of a much larger clone one base away. Because the CDR3 is missing its conserved closing phenylalanine or tryptophan, this is likely a read error. This sequence joins TRBV2 and TRBJ2-7; D might be TRBD1 or TRBD2, each matching 5 bases. V lost 11 bases, J lost 2 bases, and 16 bases lay in between. CDR1 and CDR2 from the germline V gene are SNHLY and FYNNEI. This CDR3 region has 13 residues. CDR3 sequence (DNA): TGTGCCGGAACTCGGGGCAGGCCCTACGAGCAGTACTAC. Encoded protein: CAGTRGRPYEQYY.

Only a few counts were recorded for this clonotype. The chain couples TRBV4-1 to TRBJ2-7, with 11 bases that match TRBD1. Germline CDR1 MGHRA, CDR2 YSYEKL. This CDR3 region has 16 residues. Germline trimming cut 2 bases from V and 3 bases from J; bases unmatched to any gene: 6. The CDR3 reads CASSQYTGTGGYEQYF. CDR3 in DNA: TGCGCCAGCAGCCAATACACCGGGACAGGGGGCTACGAGCAGTACTTC.

The chain combines TRBV5-4 with TRBJ2-2, with D tentatively TRBD1 (5 bases). The CDR3 sequence is 15 residues long. CDR1 SGHNT and CDR2 YYREEE come from the germline V gene (reference sequence). Between the trimmed V and J ends, which lost 2 bases and 4 bases, there was a span of 12 bases. The CDR3 DNA reads TGTGCCAGCAGCTTCCAGGGAACTCGCACCGGGGAGCTGTTTTTT. It yields the protein CASSFQGTRTGELFF.

This clonotype came up many times. This chain uses TRBV2 with TRBJ2-7; 7 bases are shared with TRBD2. This CDR3 is 12 amino acids long. V lost 8 bases, J lost 4 bases, and 5 bases stayed unmatched. The germline V gene has CDR1 SNHLY and CDR2 FYNNEI. The CDR3 nucleotides read TGTGCCAGCGGCCAGCGGGATTACGAGCAGTACTTC. Its protein product is CASGQRDYEQYF.

Regarding this clonotype: A read error is likely, as this CDR3 ends without the conserved phenylalanine or tryptophan. The chain employs TRBV27 and TRBJ2-1; perhaps TRBD2 as D (5 bases). Germline V CDR1 and CDR2: MNHEY, SMNVEV (reference sequence). The CDR3 totals 13 residues. V lost 6 bases and J 2 bases, leaving 8 bases between the germline ends. The DNA of the CDR3 is TGTGCCAGCAGAGTCGGGGCCTACAATGAGCAGTTCATC. This gives the protein CASRVGAYNEQFI.

V is TRBV5-8 and J is TRBJ2-7; TRBD1 matches 9 bases. With 0 bases clipped from V and 2 bases from J, the junction kept 3 bases outside the gene matches. Per germline, CDR1 SGHTS and CDR2 YDEGEE. CDR3 length: 15 amino acids. The DNA for the CDR3 is TGTGCCAGCAGCTTGGTTGGGGACAGGGCCTACGAGCAGTACTTC. Amino acid sequence: CASSLVGDRAYEQYF.

Remarks on this clonotype: A much larger clone sits a single nucleotide away, making a read error possible. The gene calls are TRBV29-1 and TRBJ2-7, with TRBD1 as a possible D gene (6 bases). The CDR3 loop spans 12 amino acids. Trimming took off 5 bases at V and 9 bases at J, with 17 bases between the two ends. CDR1 and CDR2 (germline): SQVTM, ANQGSEA. The CDR3 loop reads CSVQGWFDGQYF. CDR3 DNA sequence: TGCAGCGTTCAGGGGTGGTTCGACGGGCAGTACTTC.

This clonotype was observed a few times. The J gene is TRBJ1-3, the V gene TRBV5-6, with unresolved D. The germline V and J ends were trimmed by 0 bases and 4 bases, with 14 bases remaining between them. The CDR3 runs to 16 residues. The V gene's germline CDR1 is SGHDT and CDR2 YYEEEE. The CDR3 nucleotides read TGTGCCAGCAGCTTGGCCACGGGTTTTACAGGAAACACCATATATTTT. This encodes CASSLATGFTGNTIYF.

The chain combines TRBV5-4 with TRBJ2-7; TRBD2 might be the D (6 bases). This CDR3 is 14 amino acids long. The V gene's germline CDR1 is SGHNT and CDR2 YYREEE (reference sequence). V gave up 2 bases and J gave up 5 bases, with 14 bases separating them. The CDR3 DNA follows: TGTGCCAGCAGCTTTGGCCCGGGAGTGGACGAGCAGTACTTC. Its translation: CASSFGPGVDEQYF.

The V call is TRBV3-1, the J call TRBJ1-2; D is uncertain. The CDR3 is made up of 14 amino acids. Germline V gene data show CDR1 as LGHDT and CDR2 as YNNKEL (reference sequence). V lost 3 bases and J 5 bases, leaving 13 bases between the germline ends. The CDR3 reads CASSQGEAAYGYTF. The CDR3 DNA is TGTGCCAGCAGCCAGGGAGAGGCGGCTTATGGCTACACCTTC.

Concerning this clonotype: A junction end diverges from the germline sequence, so it may reflect a read error. The V and J genes are TRBV6-5 and TRBJ2-1; 9 bases align to TRBD2. The CDR3 is 12 amino acids. Germline V gene sequence: CDR1 MNHEY, CDR2 SVGAGI. CDR3 sequence: CASSGGRDEQLF. The CDR3, as DNA: TGTGCCAGCAGCGGCGGGAGGGATGAGCAGCTCTTC.

Comment on this clonotype: A much larger clone lies a single base off, so this may be a read error. This rearrangement joins TRBV7-2 to TRBJ2-6; D is possibly TRBD1 or TRBD2 (6 bases each). The CDR3 is made up of 15 amino acids. The V end was cut by 3 bases, the J end by 3 bases, with 9 bases between. Per the germline V gene, CDR1 is SGHTA and CDR2 is FQGNSA. CDR3 loop: CASSFGGLGANVLTF. CDR3 nucleotide sequence: TGTGCCAGCAGCTTTGGGGGGCTTGGGGCCAACGTCCTGACTTTC.

The rearrangement joins TRBV4-3 to TRBJ1-1; D is possibly TRBD1 (5 bases). The V gene's germline CDR1 is LGHNA and CDR2 YSLEER. Trimming removed 4 bases at V and 7 bases at J, with 16 bases between. The CDR3 consists of 14 residues. CDR3 nucleotide sequence: TGCGCCAGCAGCCCAGCGGTGGGGGTGGGTGAAGCTTTCTTT. Translation: CASSPAVGVGEAFF.

This clonotype was detected a few times. The chain employs TRBV4-3 and TRBJ2-3; 12 bases align to TRBD2. Germline loops: CDR1 LGHNA, CDR2 YSLEER. The V gene end was trimmed by 1 base and the J gene end by 0 bases; junction bases not matched to a gene: 2. The CDR3 runs to 17 residues. CDR3 sequence reads: CASSQGTSGASTDTQYF. For the CDR3, the DNA is TGCGCCAGCAGCCAAGGGACTAGCGGGGCTAGCACAGATACGCAGTATTTT.

This clonotype came up a few times. The gene calls are TRBV5-5 and TRBJ2-7, with D unclear. Deletions cut 0 bases from V and 2 bases from J, with 9 bases between. CDR1 and CDR2 (germline): SGHKS, YYEKEE (reference sequence). CDR3 size: 14 residues. This CDR3 reads CASSLDGGAYEQYF. The CDR3 coding sequence is TGTGCCAGCAGCTTGGACGGTGGAGCCTACGAGCAGTACTTC.

The chain joins TRBV9 to TRBJ2-2; D could derive from TRBD1 or TRBD2 (6 bases each). Trimming removed 0 bases from V and 6 bases from J, with 9 bases in between. Germline assignment: CDR1 SGDLS and CDR2 YYNGEE. The CDR3 length is 14 residues. CDR3 sequence reads: CASSVVGGPGELFF. In DNA form, the CDR3 reads TGTGCCAGCAGCGTAGTTGGGGGGCCCGGGGAGCTGTTTTTT.

The V call is TRBV11-2, the J call TRBJ2-3; 7 bases match TRBD2. Germline CDR1 SGHAT, CDR2 FQNNGV. This CDR3 comprises 17 residues. Unmatched junction bases numbered 12, after V lost 2 bases and J lost 4 bases. The chain's CDR3 is CASSLSRSGMDPDTQYF. The CDR3 bases are TGTGCCAGCAGCTTAAGCCGGAGCGGGATGGACCCAGATACGCAGTATTTT.

Comments on this clonotype: A much larger clone lies a single base off, so this may be a read error. V gene TRBV13 combines with J gene TRBJ2-3; TRBD2 matches at 8 bases. The CDR3 loop spans 15 amino acids. Per the germline V gene, CDR1 is PRHDT and CDR2 is FYEKMQ (reference sequence). This CDR3 reads CASSLYGRVTGTQYF. The CDR3 coding sequence is TGTGCCAGCAGCTTATACGGGAGGGTCACAGGTACGCAGTATTTT.

On this clonotype itself: A much larger clonotype is one base distant, so this may be a read error. The chain is built from TRBV7-9 and TRBJ2-6, with 7 bases lining up with TRBD1. Germline CDR1 is SEHNR and CDR2 is FQNEAQ (reference sequence). The J segment lost 0 bases and the V segment lost 11 bases, leaving 13 bases of the junction unmatched. CDR3 length equals 17 residues. CDR3 sequence: CAGIKDRLPSGANVLTF. For the CDR3, the DNA is TGTGCCGGCATCAAGGACAGGCTCCCCTCTGGGGCCAACGTCCTGACTTTC.

Notes on this clonotype: The conserved final phenylalanine or tryptophan is absent from the CDR3, which likely points to a read error. The chain is built from TRBV6-2 or TRBV6-3 and TRBJ1-2; D not certain. V gave up 2 bases and J gave up 4 bases, with 23 bases separating them. Germline V gene data show CDR1 as MNHEY and CDR2 as SVGEGT. The CDR3 extends over 18 amino acids. The chain's CDR3 is CASSYGQANRNPSYGYTI. As DNA, the CDR3 is TGTGCCAGCAGTTACGGGCAGGCCAACAGAAATCCAAGCTATGGCTACACCATC.